This TCR beta chain was recovered during a study of cytomegalovirus exposure and HLA in healthy donors. Findings and limits, study-wide: Reported performance of the classifier showed diagnosis of cytomegalovirus status with high specificity and sensitivity.

Vbeta (60) and Jbeta (13) primers were used in the PCR. The table came from immunoSEQ multiplex PCR; TCRdb's copy has only in-frame clones and leaves some out. This sample carries under 110,000 clones, just over 70% of them seen once, and the ten largest clones take 0.6% to 1%. On this clone: Its antigen is unknown.

The origin of this receptor is a boy aged 5-17 years in good health and CMV-seronegative. Material: PBMCs.

The CDR3 region is CASSLAVGWNTEAFF. The CDR3 region has the DNA TGCGCCAGCAGCTTGGCCGTGGGCTGGAACACTGAAGCTTTCTTT. V usage is TRBV5-1 and J usage is TRBJ1-1; D is ambiguous. The CDR3 runs to 15 residues. V lost 0 bases and J 1 base, leaving 10 bases between the germline ends. Germline loops: CDR1 SGHRS, CDR2 YFSETQ.